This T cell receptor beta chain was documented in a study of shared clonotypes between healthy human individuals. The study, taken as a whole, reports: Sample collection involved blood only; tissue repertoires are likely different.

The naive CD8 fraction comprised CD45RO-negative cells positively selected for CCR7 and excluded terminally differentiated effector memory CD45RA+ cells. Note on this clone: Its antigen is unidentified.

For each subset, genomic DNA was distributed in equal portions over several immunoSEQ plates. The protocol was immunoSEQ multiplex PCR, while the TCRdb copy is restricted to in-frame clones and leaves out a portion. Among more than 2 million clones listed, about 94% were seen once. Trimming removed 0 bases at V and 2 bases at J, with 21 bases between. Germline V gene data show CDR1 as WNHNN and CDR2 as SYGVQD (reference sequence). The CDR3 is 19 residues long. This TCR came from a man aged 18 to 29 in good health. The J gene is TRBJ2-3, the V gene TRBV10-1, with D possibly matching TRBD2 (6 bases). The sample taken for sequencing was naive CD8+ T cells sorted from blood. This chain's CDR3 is CASSESTLGSSENTDTQYF. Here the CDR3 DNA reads TGCGCCAGCAGTGAGTCGACTCTTGGGTCTAGCGAGAACACAGATACGCAGTATTTT.